This TCR beta chain appears in the sequencing data of a study of regulatory T cells in long-lasting Graves disease. Unmatched junction bases numbered 6, after V lost 2 bases and J lost 8 bases. Germline CDR1 and CDR2: SGHRS and YFSETQ. The CDR3 is 16 residues long. This clonotype was seen only a few times. The antigen is unknown. General study points: New patients shared some 890 public clonotypes, fewer than the 2,500 to 3,500 shared by persistent patients.

Combining iRepertoire HTBI primers with Arm-PCR of CDR3 regions, the authors built TCR beta libraries. TCRdb fed the multiplex PCR reads into MiXCR, producing one record per CDR3 protein. Among 450,000 to 700,000 distinct CDR3 sequences listed, about 14% were seen once. As for time point: newly diagnosed GD, antithyroid drugs for less than 3 months. The TCR library used RNA extracted from PBMCs. EDTA tubes held Nine milliliters of peripheral blood from each patient. A further study also used this sample, focusing on T cells in Graves' hyperthyroidism and ophthalmopathy. That report adds: First-round RT-PCR targeting the TCR CDR3 was performed with the HTBI primer set.

The sample here was peripheral blood mononuclear cells (PBMCs), taken at new diagnosis, from a patient treated with antithyroid drugs. The chain carries TRBV5-1 and TRBJ2-4; 14 positions agree with TRBD2. The clonotype comes from a man aged 30 to 39 with Graves disease. The CDR3 reads CASSLGTSGRWDIQYF. CDR3 bases: TGCGCCAGCAGCTTAGGGACTAGCGGGAGATGGGACATTCAGTACTTC.